These 15 T cell receptor beta chains came from one sample sequenced in a study of blood T cells in healthy people across ages. Primed by a sample-barcoded 5' primer and a J-beta primer mix, a second PCR proceeded for about 6 to 11 cycles. TCRdb fed the 5' RACE reads into MiXCR, producing one record per CDR3 protein. The sample has approximately 900,000 distinct CDR3 sequences; 29% are singletons. In addition, the sample was reused for a study of T cells of mothers and their children.

The sample taken for sequencing was blood. The receptors were sampled from a woman between 35 and 50 years old in good health.

Worth noting for this clonotype: Likely a read error: the CDR3 ends without its conserved phenylalanine or tryptophan. The gene calls are TRBV12-3 or TRBV12-4 and TRBJ2-7, with D maybe TRBD1 (5 bases). Deletions cut 6 bases from V and 2 bases from J, with 14 bases between. This CDR3 region has 14 residues. The CDR3 loop is CASSASDRAYEQYS. DNA of the CDR3: TGTGCCAGCAGCGCAAGCGACAGAGCCTACGAGCAGTACTCC.

This clonotype showed up many times. CDR3 residues: CASSFRSGGVGETQYF. The CDR3 DNA reads TGTGCCAGCAGTTTCAGGAGCGGGGGGGTAGGAGAGACCCAGTACTTC. The V gene is TRBV6-5, the J gene TRBJ2-5; TRBD2 matches 10 bases. The V and J ends lost 4 bases and 4 bases, in that order; junction bases with no gene match: 9. This CDR3 has 16 residues. The germline gives CDR1 MNHEY, CDR2 SVGAGI.

The genes are TRBV12-3 or TRBV12-4 and TRBJ2-3; 7 nucleotides match TRBD2. Germline trimming cut 5 bases from V and 3 bases from J; bases unmatched to any gene: 17. This CDR3 spans 18 amino acids. The DNA of the CDR3 is TGTGCCAGCAGTCTGGGCCGATTTGCTAGCGGAAAGACAGATACGCAGTATTTT. This sequence encodes CASSLGRFASGKTDTQYF.

This clonotype was recorded at least ten times. The chain carries TRBV19 and TRBJ1-1; tentative D call: TRBD1 (6 bases). CDR3 length: 15 amino acids. Germline values: CDR1 LNHDA, CDR2 SQIVND (reference sequence). The V end lost 3 bases, the J end lost 0 bases, and 11 bases lay between the germline ends. CDR3 protein: CASSMHRAMNTEAFF. The CDR3, as DNA: TGTGCCAGTAGTATGCACAGGGCAATGAACACTGAAGCTTTCTTT.

This clonotype was counted a few times. CDR3: CASSFQGSLTYEQYF. Written as DNA, the CDR3 is TGTGCCAGCAGTTTCCAGGGAAGCCTAACCTACGAGCAGTACTTC. The chain employs TRBV28 and TRBJ2-7; maybe TRBD1 (5 bases). V dropped 3 bases and J dropped 2 bases, with 14 bases sitting between them. CDR3 size: 15 residues. Germline V gives CDR1 MDHEN, CDR2 SYDVKM.

This clonotype was detected many times. The chain combines TRBV10-3 with TRBJ2-3; D not certain. Germline assignment: CDR1 ENHRY and CDR2 SYGVKD. Trimming removed 0 bases from V and 3 bases from J, with 7 bases in between. The CDR3 covers 14 residues. CDR3 residues: CAISESLLTDTQYF. In DNA form, the CDR3 reads TGTGCCATCAGTGAGTCGTTATTGACAGATACGCAGTATTTT.

This clonotype was seen only a few times. The V and J genes are TRBV11-2 and TRBJ2-5; 9 positions agree with TRBD2. J gave up 11 bases and V 5 bases, and 15 bases lay outside the gene matches. The CDR3 spans 15 residues. CDR1 is SGHAT, CDR2 FQNNGV, per germline. This CDR3 is CASSPLAGGPGEQYF. The CDR3 DNA follows: TGTGCCAGCAGCCCCCTGGCGGGGGGGCCTGGTGAGCAGTACTTC.

The chain carries TRBV12-3 or TRBV12-4 and TRBJ2-5; the D is unclear. CDR3 size: 15 residues. The V gene lost 2 bases and the J gene lost 5 bases, with 15 bases spanning the gap. CDR3 in DNA: TGTGCCAGCAGTTTAAAGGCCACCTTGGGGGAGACCCAGTACTTC. It yields the protein CASSLKATLGETQYF.

This clonotype occurred once. This CDR3 is CASSPRGGKEEKLFF. The CDR3 DNA sequence: TGCGCCAGCAGCCCTCGGGGGGGAAAAGAGGAAAAACTGTTTTTT. This sequence joins TRBV5-1 and TRBJ1-4, with D possibly TRBD1 on 5 matching bases. CDR3 length equals 15 residues. CDR1 and CDR2 from the germline V gene are SGHRS and YFSETQ. With 4 bases removed from V and 8 bases from J, the gap between germline ends came to 18 bases.

Only a few counts were recorded for this clonotype. The chain couples TRBV7-2 to TRBJ2-5, with TRBD2 as a possible D gene (6 bases). CDR3 size: 14 residues. Germline values: CDR1 SGHTA, CDR2 FQGNSA. V was clipped by 2 bases and J by 5 bases, with 12 bases between them. The CDR3 reads CASSLISRGETQYF. As DNA, the CDR3 is TGTGCCAGCAGCTTAATAAGCCGGGGGGAGACCCAGTACTTC.

This clonotype was detected ten times or more. The chain carries TRBV10-3 and TRBJ1-4; D is unresolved. Between the trimmed V and J ends, which lost 7 bases and 2 bases, there was a span of 8 bases. CDR3 length equals 13 residues. The germline V gene has CDR1 ENHRY and CDR2 SYGVKD. CDR3 region: CAIKAATNEKLFF. The CDR3 DNA reads as TGTGCCATCAAGGCAGCCACTAATGAAAAACTGTTTTTT.

This chain connects TRBV14 to TRBJ1-2; D is undetermined. Germline CDR1 reads SGHDN; CDR2 reads FVKESK. This CDR3 contains 15 residues. The ends were cut back, 6 bases at V and 4 bases at J, with 18 bases in the middle. The CDR3 loop is CASSLAANGRYGYTF. CDR3 in DNA: TGTGCCAGCAGTCTAGCAGCAAACGGCCGCTATGGCTACACCTTC.

Turning to this clonotype: This may be a read error: a much more frequent sequence differs by one nucleotide. The rearrangement links TRBV28 to TRBJ1-6, with D possibly matching TRBD1 (6 bases). The CDR3 extends over 15 amino acids. In germline, CDR1 is MDHEN, CDR2 SYDVKM. V lost 6 bases, J lost 15 bases, and 24 bases lay in between. The CDR3 DNA is TGTGCCAGCAGAGGAGGAGGGGGAACATCGACCCTCCTCCACTTT. It yields the protein CASRGGGGTSTLLHF. Full variable domain (outside the CDR3, taken from reference TRBV28 and TRBJ1-6): DVKVTQSSRYLVKRTGEKVFLECVQDMDHENMFWYRQDPGLGLRLIYFSYDVKMKEKGDIPEGYSVSREKKERFSLILESASTNQTSMYLCASRGGGGTSTLLHFGNGTRLTVT.

J is TRBJ2-2 and V is TRBV5-1, with D perhaps TRBD1 (5 bases). Germline CDR1 and CDR2: SGHRS and YFSETQ. Between the trimmed V and J ends, which lost 3 bases and 0 bases, there was a span of 9 bases. This CDR3 has 15 residues. The CDR3 DNA sequence: TGCGCCAGCAGCTCGGACATCGCGAACACCGGGGAGCTGTTTTTT. As protein: CASSSDIANTGELFF. The full variable domain, completed using reference TRBV5-1 and TRBJ2-2, is KAGVTQTPRYLIKTRGQQVTLSCSPISGHRSVSWYQQTPGQGLQFLFEYFSETQRNKGNFPGRFSGRQFSNSRSEMNVSTLELGDSALYLCASSSDIANTGELFFGEGSRLTVL.

This clonotype was seen only a few times. The rearrangement uses TRBV28 and TRBJ2-7; D is possibly TRBD1 or TRBD2 (6 bases each). CDR1 and CDR2 (germline): MDHEN, SYDVKM. This CDR3 region has 14 residues. V gave up 7 bases and J gave up 1 base, with 14 bases separating them. The CDR3 here is CASIRQGRSYEQYF. DNA of the CDR3: TGTGCCAGCATCCGCCAGGGGAGGTCCTACGAGCAGTACTTC.